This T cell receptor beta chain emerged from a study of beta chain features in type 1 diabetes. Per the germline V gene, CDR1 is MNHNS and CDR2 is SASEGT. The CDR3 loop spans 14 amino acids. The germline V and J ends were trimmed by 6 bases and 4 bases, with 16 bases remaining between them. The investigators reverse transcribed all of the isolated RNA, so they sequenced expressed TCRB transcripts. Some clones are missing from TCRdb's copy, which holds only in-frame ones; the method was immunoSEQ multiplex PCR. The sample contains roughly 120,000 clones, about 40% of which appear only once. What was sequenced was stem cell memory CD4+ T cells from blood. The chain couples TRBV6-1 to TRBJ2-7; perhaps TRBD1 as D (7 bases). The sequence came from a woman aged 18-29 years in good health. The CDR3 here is CASSRDSGPYEQYF. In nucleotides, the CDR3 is TGTGCCAGCAGCAGGGACAGCGGGCCGTACGAGCAGTACTTC.